This T cell receptor beta chain was retrieved from a study of shared clonotypes between healthy human individuals. Overall study context: CD4 naive and memory got three plates each, CD8 naive two, CD8 memory one.

Study-level results: Generally, estimated richness proved larger in naive subsets than it did in memory subsets.

Per germline, CDR1 MNHEY and CDR2 SMNVEV (reference sequence). CDR3 length: 16 residues. V lost 7 bases, J lost 6 bases, and 25 bases lay in between. CD45RO-negative CD8 cells positively selected for CCR7 made up the naive population, which excluded terminally differentiated effector memory CD45RA+ cells. The study drew its donors from healthy HIV-negative adults without recent acute infections or vaccinations. For this clone: Its antigen is unidentified.

About 30,000 T cell genomes, or roughly 200 ng DNA, went into the sorted-subset replicate PCRs. Libraries were prepared by immunoSEQ multiplex PCR; TCRdb keeps only in-frame clonotypes and omits some of them. The table shows about 1,900,000 clones, with about 95% occurring only once. The receptor comes from a man aged 18-30 years in good health. Source material: naive CD8+ T cells sorted from blood. The chain is built from TRBV27 and TRBJ2-7; D tentatively fits TRBD1 or TRBD2 (6 bases each). The CDR3 DNA is TGTGCCAGCACGCAAATCGGGGTACAGGGAGGTTTCGAGCAGTACTTC. Its protein product is CASTQIGVQGGFEQYF.